A selection of T cell receptor beta chains follows, all from one sample in a study of T cells in Graves' hyperthyroidism and ophthalmopathy. MiXCR was run by TCRdb on the multiplex PCR reads, yielding one entry per CDR3 protein. The sample contains approximately 610,000 distinct CDR3 sequences, 16% of which appear only once. The sample comprised blood. These receptors all stem from a woman under 30 with Graves' hyperthyroidism. Each CDR3 is given with its conserved first and last residue. D genes are given only for firm matches. Clone size, where shown, is once, few, many, or a class for clones that have expanded.

clone_size,d_call,j_call,v_call,cdr3_nt,cdr3_aa
many,-,TRBJ1-2,TRBV28,TGTGCCAGCAGTTCGCCCACCCGAGGAGACTATGGCTACACCTTC,CASSSPTRGDYGYTF
few,-,TRBJ2-7,TRBV10-3,TGTGCCATCAGTGCCAAAATTTGGGGCCTGGGGTACGAGCAGTACTTC,CAISAKIWGLGYEQYF
many,TRBD1,TRBJ1-2,TRBV20-1,TGCAGTGCTAGAGACCGGGGACAGTTCGATTATGGCTACACCTTC,CSARDRGQFDYGYTF
many,TRBD2,TRBJ2-5,TRBV3-1,TGTGCCAGCAGTAGCGGGGGGGCAGGAGAGACCCAGTACTTC,CASSSGGAGETQYF
many,-,TRBJ2-2,TRBV11-2,TGTGCCAGCAGCTCACTTAGGGACTCCGGGGAGCTGTTTTTT,CASSSLRDSGELFF
-,TRBD1,TRBJ1-5,TRBV5-6,TGTGCCAGCAGCTCAGGACAGGGGGATCAGCCCCAGCATTTT,CASSSGQGDQPQHF
many,-,TRBJ1-2,TRBV29-1,TGCAGCGTTGCCGGCTATTCCGACAGGCACTATGGCTACACCTTC,CSVAGYSDRHYGYTF
-,-,TRBJ2-3,TRBV12-3/TRBV12-4,TGTGCCAGCAGCCAACGAAGCGTTAGCAGCGAGGGCACAGATACGCAGTATTTT,CASSQRSVSSEGTDTQYF
few,-,TRBJ1-5,TRBV29-1,TGCAGCGTTGTGACAGGTGGGAGGGATCAGCCCCAGCATTTT,CSVVTGGRDQPQHF
-,TRBD2,TRBJ2-3,TRBV12-3/TRBV12-4,TGTGCCAGCACCCCTCTAGCGGGAGGTGGAGATACGCAGTATTTT,CASTPLAGGGDTQYF
many,TRBD1,TRBJ2-7,TRBV20-1,TGCAGTGCTAGATTAACAGGGGGTGCTCCCCACTACGAGCAGTACTTC,CSARLTGGAPHYEQYF
-,-,TRBJ1-5,TRBV19,TGTGCCAGTAGTACGCAGGGGAAGCAGCCCCAGCATTTT,CASSTQGKQPQHF
few,TRBD1,TRBJ1-2,TRBV12-3/TRBV12-4,TGTGCCAGCAGTTTGTACAGGGGGCCTAACTATGGCTACACCTTC,CASSLYRGPNYGYTF
-,-,TRBJ1-2,TRBV12-3/TRBV12-4,TGTGCCAGCAGTTTATCGCGGAGCGGCTACACCTTC,CASSLSRSGYTF
many,-,TRBJ1-2,TRBV30,TGTGCCCGGCGGAGGGAGGGTGGCTACACCTTC,CARRREGGYTF
many,-,TRBJ1-1,TRBV30,TGTGCCTGGTCGCGCCCTCTGGTGGGGAACACTGAAGCTTTCTTT,CAWSRPLVGNTEAFF
many,-,TRBJ1-1,TRBV28,TGTGCCAGCAGTTTTTTGGCCGGGGGCTATCGGACTGAAGCTTTCTTT,CASSFLAGGYRTEAFF
many,-,TRBJ2-1,TRBV7-2,TGTGCCAGCAGCTTAGATTTGTGGGAGCAGGTTGAGCAGTTCTTC,CASSLDLWEQVEQFF
-,TRBD1,TRBJ1-3,TRBV12-3/TRBV12-4,TGTGCCAGCAGTCAAGGACAGGGGAACACCGTATATTTT,CASSQGQGNTVYF
-,-,TRBJ2-7,TRBV20-1,TGCAGTGCTAGAGATCGAGCAGGACCCTCCTACGAGCAGTACTTC,CSARDRAGPSYEQYF
many,-,TRBJ1-5,TRBV27,TGTGCCAGCAGTCCGACAGTCCGTGGCAATCAGCCCCAGCATTTT,CASSPTVRGNQPQHF
few,-,TRBJ1-3,TRBV5-6,TGTGCCAGCAGCTTTCGTGGTGATGGAAACACCATATATTTT,CASSFRGDGNTIYF
-,-,TRBJ2-7,TRBV19,TGTGCCAGTAGACCCTCTTGGGGAACCTACGAGCAGTACTTC,CASRPSWGTYEQYF
few,TRBD1,TRBJ1-1,TRBV4-1,TGCGCCAGCAGCCAAGGGGTGGGACAGGCAAACACTGAAGCTTTCTTT,CASSQGVGQANTEAFF
few,-,TRBJ2-7,TRBV20-1,TGCAGTGCTAGAGAGATTTTCCGACAGGTCCCCTACGAGCAGTACTTC,CSAREIFRQVPYEQYF
-,-,TRBJ2-3,TRBV5-1,TGCGCCAGCACCTTACTACGGGGTGGAGATGATACGCAGTATTTT,CASTLLRGGDDTQYF
-,-,TRBJ2-7,TRBV20-1,TGCAGTGCTAGAAGGGCCGGGTCTAAGGAGCAGTACTTC,CSARRAGSKEQYF
-,-,TRBJ1-2,TRBV2,TGTGCCCGCCGCCCGGGGGCGCGAAACTATGGCTACACCTTC,CARRPGARNYGYTF
few,-,TRBJ2-7,TRBV7-9,TGTGCCAGCAGCTTAGGAGGGGCGCCTGGGTTGGGCGAGCAGTACTTC,CASSLGGAPGLGEQYF
few,TRBD2,TRBJ2-5,TRBV2,TGTGCCAGCCGGACTAGCGTTAGCGAGACCCAGTACTTC,CASRTSVSETQYF
many,TRBD1,TRBJ2-7,TRBV28,TGTGCCAGCAGCGATGCCGTGGGACAGGCGTCCTACGAGCAGTACTTC,CASSDAVGQASYEQYF
many,-,TRBJ1-1,TRBV28,TGTGCCAGCAGTCCTCCCCGACCGATGAACACTGAAGCTTTCTTT,CASSPPRPMNTEAFF
-,-,TRBJ2-5,TRBV11-2,TGTGCCAGCAGCCCCCCCGGGACACAAGTCGGGAAAGAGACCCAGTACTTC,CASSPPGTQVGKETQYF
-,TRBD1,TRBJ1-5,TRBV12-3/TRBV12-4,TGTGCCAGCAGTTTAGCGCCAGGGGGTCAGCCCCAGCATTTT,CASSLAPGGQPQHF
few,TRBD2,TRBJ2-1,TRBV30,TGTGCCTGGAACCTCAAGGGACTAGCGGGAACTGAGCAGTTCTTC,CAWNLKGLAGTEQFF
many,-,TRBJ1-5,TRBV20-1,TGCAGTGCTAGAGGGGCGGGTTGGGTCAATCAGCCCCAGCATTTT,CSARGAGWVNQPQHF
many,-,TRBJ2-7,TRBV28,TGTGCCAGCAGAACAGCCAGTTACGAGCAGTACTTC,CASRTASYEQYF
few,TRBD1,TRBJ2-4,TRBV6-1,TGTGCCAGCAGTCAGACAGGGGTAATTCAGTACTTC,CASSQTGVIQYF
-,-,TRBJ2-5,TRBV5-1,TGCGCCAGCAGCTTGGCCTCACTGGGGGAGACCCAGTACTTC,CASSLASLGETQYF
many,TRBD2,TRBJ2-3,TRBV7-9,TGTGCCAGCAGCTCAGCCCGCCTAGCGGGAGGTCGTGGCACAGATACGCAGTATTTT,CASSSARLAGGRGTDTQYF
few,-,TRBJ1-4,TRBV5-6,TGTGCCAGCAGCTTTGCGGCAACTAATGAAAAACTGTTTTTT,CASSFAATNEKLFF
few,-,TRBJ2-2,TRBV7-9,TGTGCCAGCAGCTTGGTTGAGGAGCTGTTTTTT,CASSLVEELFF
many,-,TRBJ2-7,TRBV15,TGTGCCACCAGCCGAGCGGGCTACGAGCAGTACTTC,CATSRAGYEQYF
-,TRBD2,TRBJ2-5,TRBV7-7,TGTGCTAGCAGCCATAATAGCGGGGGCCTAGTTGAGACCCAGTACTTC,CASSHNSGGLVETQYF
many,-,TRBJ1-2,TRBV13,TGTGCCAGCAGCTTAGTTCATGGCTACACCTTC,CASSLVHGYTF
many,-,TRBJ2-5,TRBV11-3,TGTGCCAGCAGCCTGGGACAAAGAGAGACCCAGTACTTC,CASSLGQRETQYF
-,-,TRBJ2-7,TRBV12-5,TGTGCTAGTAGCTACGGGGTCCCCCACGAGCAGTACTTC,CASSYGVPHEQYF
few,TRBD1,TRBJ1-2,TRBV5-1,TGCGCCAGCAGCTTGAGGACAGGGGACGAAAATATAAACTATGGCTACACCTTC,CASSLRTGDENINYGYTF
few,-,TRBJ2-7,TRBV11-3,TGTGCCAGCAGCTTGGCGGACGGTACCTACGAGCAGTACTTC,CASSLADGTYEQYF
many,-,TRBJ2-1,TRBV20-1,TGCAGCGCGTATCAGGGTCGCGAGCAGTTCTTC,CSAYQGREQFF
many,-,TRBJ1-2,TRBV5-1,TGCGCCAGCAGCTTGAAAGGGGGCTATGGCTACACCTTC,CASSLKGGYGYTF
few,-,TRBJ1-5,TRBV3-1,TGTGCCAGCAGCCATGGACAAGGGGGAAATCAGCCCCAGCATTTT,CASSHGQGGNQPQHF
few,-,TRBJ1-1,TRBV5-1,TGCGCCAGCAGCTTGGAGGACGGGAGGAACACTGAAGCTTTCTTT,CASSLEDGRNTEAFF
many,-,TRBJ2-1,TRBV7-2,TGTGCCAGCAACCCTCCCTCCTACAATGAGCAGTTCTTC,CASNPPSYNEQFF
-,-,TRBJ2-1,TRBV12-3/TRBV12-4,TGTGCCAGCATCCAAGACGGGAGCTCCTACAATGAGCAGTTCTTC,CASIQDGSSYNEQFF
many,-,TRBJ2-3,TRBV12-3/TRBV12-4,TGTGCCAGCACTCATCTGGGGGCAGATACGCAGTATTTT,CASTHLGADTQYF
few,-,TRBJ1-1,TRBV5-6,TGTGCCAGCAGCTTGGTAGGGTCTAGGACTGAAGCTTTCTTT,CASSLVGSRTEAFF
many,TRBD2,TRBJ2-5,TRBV20-1,TGCAGTGCTCGACTAGCGGGAGCTGGGGAGACCCAGTACTTC,CSARLAGAGETQYF
-,TRBD1,TRBJ2-2,TRBV27,TGTGCCAGCAGAGACCGGGACAGGGACACCGGGGAGCTGTTTTTT,CASRDRDRDTGELFF